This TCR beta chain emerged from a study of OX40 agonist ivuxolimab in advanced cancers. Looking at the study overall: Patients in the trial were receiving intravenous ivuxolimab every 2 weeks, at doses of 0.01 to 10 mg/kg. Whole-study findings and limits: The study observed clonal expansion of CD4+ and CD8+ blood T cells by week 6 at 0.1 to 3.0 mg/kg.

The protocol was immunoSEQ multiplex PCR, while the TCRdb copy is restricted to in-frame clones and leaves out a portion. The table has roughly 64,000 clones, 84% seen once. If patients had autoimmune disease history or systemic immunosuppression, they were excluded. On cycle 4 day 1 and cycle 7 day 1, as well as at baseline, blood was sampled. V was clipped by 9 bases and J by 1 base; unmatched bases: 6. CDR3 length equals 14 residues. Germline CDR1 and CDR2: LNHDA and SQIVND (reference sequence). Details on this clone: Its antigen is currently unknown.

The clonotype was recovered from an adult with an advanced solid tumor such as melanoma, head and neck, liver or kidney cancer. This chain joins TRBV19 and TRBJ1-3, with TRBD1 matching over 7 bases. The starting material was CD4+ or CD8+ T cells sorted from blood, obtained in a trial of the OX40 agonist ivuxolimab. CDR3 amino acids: CASCTTGSGNTIYF. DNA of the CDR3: TGTGCCAGCTGCACGACAGGGTCTGGAAACACCATATATTTT.